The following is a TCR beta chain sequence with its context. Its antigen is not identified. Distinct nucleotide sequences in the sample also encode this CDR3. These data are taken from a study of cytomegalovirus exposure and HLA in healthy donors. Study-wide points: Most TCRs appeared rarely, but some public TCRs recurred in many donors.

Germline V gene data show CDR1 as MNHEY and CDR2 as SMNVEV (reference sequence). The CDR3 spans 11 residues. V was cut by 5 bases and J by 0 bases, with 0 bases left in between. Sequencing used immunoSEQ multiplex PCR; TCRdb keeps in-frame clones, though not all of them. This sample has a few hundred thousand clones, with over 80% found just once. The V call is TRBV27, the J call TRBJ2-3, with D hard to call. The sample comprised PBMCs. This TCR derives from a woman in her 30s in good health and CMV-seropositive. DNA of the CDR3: TGTGCCAGCAGTAGCACAGATACGCAGTATTTT. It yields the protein CASSSTDTQYF.